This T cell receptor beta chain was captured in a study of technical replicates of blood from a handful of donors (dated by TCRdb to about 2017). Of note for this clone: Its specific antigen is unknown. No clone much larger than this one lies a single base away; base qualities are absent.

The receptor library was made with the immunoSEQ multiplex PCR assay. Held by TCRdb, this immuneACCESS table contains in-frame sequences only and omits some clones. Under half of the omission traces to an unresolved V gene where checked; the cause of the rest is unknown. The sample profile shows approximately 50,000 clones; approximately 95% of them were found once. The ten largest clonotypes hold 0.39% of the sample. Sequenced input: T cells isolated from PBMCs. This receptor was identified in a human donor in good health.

The DNA sequence follows: TGTGCCAGCAGCTTGGGGCCTCTTTACGAGCAGTACTTC. It is translated as CASSLGPLYEQYF. The chain uses TRBV5-4 and TRBJ2-7, with the D gene too uncertain to name. The germline V gene (reference sequence) supplies CDR1 SGHNT and CDR2 YYREEE. The CDR3 contains 13 residues, cysteine and phenylalanine counted. The only DNA kept is the CDR3, 39 bases in frame from the first base. V drops 0 bases and J drops 4 bases, leaving 8 bases in between.